These 10 T cell receptor beta chains originate from one sample sequenced in a study of long-term antiretroviral therapy in people with HIV (dated by TCRdb to between 2020 and 2023). The immunoSEQ hsTCRB v3.0 assay was used at survey level resolution to sequence the TRB variable region. What TCRdb holds here is the immuneACCESS table cut down to in-frame rearrangements. Part of the clones is not present; checked against another copy, under half of the missing clones reflect an unresolved V gene, and the others are unexplained. In all, the sample holds 35,000 or so clones, and around four fifths of those were seen once. 7.9% of the sample goes to the ten largest clones. Sequences were derived from unsorted PBMCs, sampled 0.4 years before starting antiretroviral therapy. These TCRs come from a man younger than 35 with HIV.

This clone has a handful of counts. The CDR3 DNA sequence: TGTGCCAGCAGTTACTCCTTTCTAGGGAGCGCTTCACCCCTCCACTTT. Encoded protein: CASSYSFLGSASPLHF. The J gene is TRBJ1-6, the V gene TRBV6-5; D call uncertain. The V gene's germline CDR1 is MNHEY and CDR2 SVGAGI. CDR3 length: 16 amino acids. V lost 0 bases and J lost 9, with 15 bases in between.

The gene calls are TRBV27 and TRBJ2-7, with D possibly being TRBD2 (6 bases). Germline loops: CDR1 MNHEY, CDR2 SMNVEV (reference sequence). Between the trimmed V and J ends, which lost 3 bases and 4 bases, there was a span of 13 bases. The CDR3 has 14 residues. Here the CDR3 reads CASSFGGVEYEQYF. The CDR3 region has the DNA TGTGCCAGCAGTTTCGGCGGGGTTGAATACGAGCAGTACTTC.

This sequence joins TRBV9 and TRBJ2-7; tentatively, D is TRBD2 (6 bases). CDR3 length equals 14 residues. V lost 2 bases, J lost 2 bases, and 11 bases lay in between. The germline gives CDR1 SGDLS, CDR2 YYNGEE. The CDR3 here is CASSVGTEPYEQYF. CDR3 bases: TGTGCCAGCAGCGTGGGGACTGAACCCTACGAGCAGTACTTC. The full variable domain, rest sourced from reference TRBV9 and TRBJ2-7, is DSGVTQTPKHLITATGQRVTLRCSPRSGDLSVYWYQQSLDQGLQFLIQYYNGEERAKGNILERFSAQQFPDLHSELNLSSLELGDSALYFCASSVGTEPYEQYFGPGTRLTVT.

This clone occurred a few times. V is TRBV7-9 and J is TRBJ1-2, with a tentative D call TRBD1 (6 bases). V gave up 5 bases and J gave up 8 bases, with 12 bases separating them. CDR1 SEHNR and CDR2 FQNEAQ come from the germline V gene (reference sequence). CDR3 length: 12 amino acids. CDR3 DNA: TGTGCCAGCAGCGCCCCAGGGGTCGGCTACACCTTC. Translation gives CASSAPGVGYTF.

This clone was found once. V usage is TRBV28 and J usage is TRBJ2-7; 7 bases map to TRBD1. The CDR3 has 14 amino acids. V lost 7 bases, J lost 5 bases, and 11 bases stayed unmatched. Germline CDR1 MDHEN, CDR2 SYDVKM. The CDR3, as DNA: TGTGCCAGCACCCCCGGAGACAGGGTCGACGAGCAGTACTTC. Its protein product is CASTPGDRVDEQYF.

The chain is built from TRBV23-1 and TRBJ1-2; perhaps TRBD1 as D (5 bases). TRBV23-1 is an ORF for which the function is uncertain. Trimming stripped 5 bases from V and 5 bases from J, with 15 bases between. This CDR3 has 14 amino acids. The CDR3 DNA reads as TGCGCCAGCAGTTACTACTCGGGACTTTATGGCTACACCTTC. Translation gives CASSYYSGLYGYTF.

The J gene is TRBJ2-2, the V gene TRBV6-1; D perhaps matches TRBD2 (5 bases). The germline gives CDR1 MNHNS, CDR2 SASEGT. CDR3 length: 11 amino acids. V was shortened by 4 bases and J by 12 bases, with 9 bases between the two germline ends. The CDR3 nucleotides are TGTGCCAGCAGTGTCCGGGAAAAGCTGTTTTTT. It yields the protein CASSVREKLFF.

The V and J genes are TRBV27 and TRBJ2-6, with 8 positions matching TRBD1. This CDR3 spans 18 amino acids. Germline V lookup: CDR1 MNHEY, CDR2 SMNVEV (reference sequence). Unmatched junction bases numbered 13, after V lost 3 bases and J lost 6 bases. The CDR3 reads CASSFFGTGFPEANVLTF. The CDR3 nucleotides read TGTGCCAGCAGTTTCTTTGGGACAGGCTTCCCTGAGGCCAACGTCCTGACTTTC. Supplemented by reference TRBV27 and TRBJ2-6, the full variable domain reads EAQVTQNPRYLITVTGKKLTVTCSQNMNHEYMSWYRQDPGLGLRQIYYSMNVEVTDKGDVPEGYKVSRKEKRNFPLILESPSPNQTSLYFCASSFFGTGFPEANVLTFGAGSRLTVL.

This rearrangement joins TRBV19 to TRBJ1-2; 8 positions agree with TRBD1. Unmatched junction bases numbered 18, after V lost 5 bases and J lost 1 base. Germline CDR1 LNHDA, CDR2 SQIVND (reference sequence). CDR3 length: 19 residues. The CDR3 region has the DNA TGTGCCAGTAGTTTTCCCCGGACAGGGAGAAGTGGGATTAACTATGGCTACACCTTC. The encoded protein is CASSFPRTGRSGINYGYTF.

The gene calls are TRBV9 and TRBJ2-1; 8 nucleotides align to TRBD2. V dropped 3 bases and J dropped 8; count of bases not matched to a gene: 7. This CDR3 spans 14 amino acids. CDR1 SGDLS and CDR2 YYNGEE come from the germline V gene. CDR3 sequence reads: CASSAGGAEDEQFF. CDR3 coding DNA: TGTGCCAGCAGCGCCGGGGGGGCCGAGGATGAGCAGTTCTTC.